Listed below are T cell receptor beta chains from one sample, sequenced in a study of shared clonotypes between healthy human individuals. Produced via immunoSEQ multiplex PCR; TCRdb's table is partial and in-frame only. This table holds hundreds of thousands of clones, roughly 95% found once. Sequenced: naive CD8+ T cells sorted from blood. These receptors were taken from a woman aged 25 to 39 in good health. Both conserved end residues are part of each CDR3. The D gene is left open where the match is weak. Rows may omit the clone size; those that give it use once, few, many or a size class.

clone_size | d_call | j_call | v_call | cdr3_aa | cdr3_nt
. | . | TRBJ2-7 | TRBV19 | CASMGLSEQYF | TGTGCCAGTATGGGGCTGTCCGAGCAGTACTTC
. | . | TRBJ1-1 | TRBV9 | CASSGMGRTEAFF | TGTGCCAGCAGCGGGATGGGGCGAACTGAAGCTTTCTTT
once | TRBD2 | TRBJ2-7 | TRBV13 | CASSPGGSGGRREQYF | TGTGCCAGCAGCCCTGGGGGGTCGGGAGGGCGGCGGGAGCAGTACTTC
. | . | TRBJ2-7 | TRBV7-9 | CASSFDPYEQYF | TGTGCCAGCAGCTTCGACCCATACGAGCAGTACTTC
. | TRBD2 | TRBJ2-4 | TRBV15 | CATSRDLLAGVIQYF | TGTGCCACCAGCAGAGATTTACTAGCGGGAGTCATTCAGTACTTC
. | . | TRBJ2-2 | TRBV6-6 | CASSYLTGVAGELFF | TGTGCCAGCAGTTACTTAACGGGAGTTGCCGGGGAGCTGTTTTTT
. | . | TRBJ2-3 | TRBV30 | CAWSVLNLWTDTQYF | TGTGCCTGGAGTGTACTAAACCTCTGGACAGATACGCAGTATTTT
. | TRBD2 | TRBJ2-5 | TRBV11-2 | CASSHARESGETQYF | TGTGCCAGCAGCCACGCGCGGGAGTCGGGGGAGACCCAGTACTTC
. | . | TRBJ2-1 | TRBV9 | CASSVGSAFHNEQFF | TGTGCCAGCAGCGTAGGGTCCGCCTTCCACAATGAGCAGTTCTTC
. | . | TRBJ1-5 | TRBV19 | CASSIFGGRDDQPQHF | TGTGCCAGTAGTATTTTTGGGGGACGGGATGATCAGCCCCAGCATTTT
. | . | TRBJ2-7 | TRBV5-1 | CASSLDPGRSSYEQYF | TGCGCCAGCAGCTTGGATCCAGGGCGGAGCTCCTACGAGCAGTACTTC
. | . | TRBJ2-7 | TRBV27 | CASSLYLRTSHYEQYF | TGTGCCAGCAGTTTATACCTCAGGACATCCCACTACGAGCAGTACTTC
. | . | TRBJ2-7 | TRBV5-8 | CASSLAPYEQYF | TGTGCCAGCAGCTTGGCGCCGTACGAGCAGTACTTC
. | TRBD2 | TRBJ2-1 | TRBV2 | CASSERSSGTSSYNEQFF | TGTGCCAGCAGTGAAAGGTCGTCCGGGACTAGCTCCTACAATGAGCAGTTCTTC
. | . | TRBJ1-1 | TRBV9 | CASSVGVLNTEAFF | TGTGCCAGCAGCGTGGGGGTTTTGAACACTGAAGCTTTCTTT
. | TRBD2 | TRBJ2-1 | TRBV7-9 | CASSNTAGVYNEQFF | TGTGCCAGCAGCAACACAGCGGGAGTTTACAATGAGCAGTTCTTC
. | . | TRBJ2-3 | TRBV19 | CASNLASTDTQYF | TGTGCCAGTAATCTTGCTAGCACAGATACGCAGTATTTT
. | . | TRBJ1-5 | TRBV12-5 | CASAAGSNQPQHF | TGTGCTAGTGCTGCGGGAAGCAATCAGCCCCAGCATTTT
. | . | TRBJ1-5 | TRBV28 | CASSLARFVSNQPQHF | TGTGCCAGCAGTTTAGCCAGGTTCGTTAGCAATCAGCCCCAGCATTTT
few | TRBD2 | TRBJ2-5 | TRBV27 | CASSSGTSGKETQYF | TGTGCCAGCAGTTCAGGGACTAGCGGGAAAGAGACCCAGTACTTC
. | TRBD1 | TRBJ1-1 | TRBV5-4 | CAIEVRDRGTEAFF | TGTGCCATAGAAGTCCGGGACAGGGGGACTGAAGCTTTCTTT
. | . | TRBJ1-1 | TRBV4-1 | CASSQQTGLNTEAFF | TGCGCCAGCAGTCAACAGACAGGCCTCAACACTGAAGCTTTCTTT
. | TRBD1 | TRBJ1-2 | TRBV5-6 | CASSLQGDYGYTF | TGTGCCAGCAGTCTACAGGGGGACTATGGCTACACCTTC
. | . | TRBJ2-1 | TRBV27 | CASSPPTLAILYNEQFF | TGTGCCAGCAGTCCACCTACTCTAGCGATTCTCTACAATGAGCAGTTCTTC
. | TRBD2 | TRBJ2-7 | TRBV5-1 | CASSFTSGSYEQYF | TGCGCCAGCAGCTTTACTAGCGGGAGCTACGAGCAGTACTTC